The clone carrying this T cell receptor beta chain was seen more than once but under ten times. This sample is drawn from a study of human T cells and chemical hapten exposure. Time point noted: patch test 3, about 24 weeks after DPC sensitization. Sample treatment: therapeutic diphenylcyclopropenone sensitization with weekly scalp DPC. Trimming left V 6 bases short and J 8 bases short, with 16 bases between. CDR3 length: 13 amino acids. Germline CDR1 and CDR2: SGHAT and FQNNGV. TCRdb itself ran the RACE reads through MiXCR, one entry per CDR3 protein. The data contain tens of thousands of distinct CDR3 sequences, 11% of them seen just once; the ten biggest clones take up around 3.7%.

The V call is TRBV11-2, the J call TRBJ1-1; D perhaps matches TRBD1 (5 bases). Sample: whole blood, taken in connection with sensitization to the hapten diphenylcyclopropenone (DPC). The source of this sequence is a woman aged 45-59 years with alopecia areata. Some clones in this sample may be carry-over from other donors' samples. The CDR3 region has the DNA TGTGCCAGCAGACCCCCGGGGACCACAGAAGCTTTCTTT. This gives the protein CASRPPGTTEAFF.